Sequencing of this T cell receptor (beta chain) was carried out in a study of OX40 agonist ivuxolimab in advanced cancers. With respect to the entire study: Ivuxolimab, which targeted the costimulatory receptor OX40 (CD134), was an agonistic, fully human IgG2 monoclonal antibody. Intravenous ivuxolimab was administered to patients every 2 weeks at six dose levels: 0.01, 0.1, 0.3, 1.5, 3 and 10 mg/kg. Of the approximately 50 dose-escalation patients, hepatocellular carcinoma was present in about 20, melanoma in approximately 15, renal cell carcinoma in 9 and head and neck cancer in 9. In the dose-escalation cohort, approximately 80% of patients were male, and the mean age was 60 years with a range of roughly 23 to 79. Prior anti-PD-1, anti-PD-L1 or anti-CTLA-4 therapy was permitted, and checkpoint inhibitors had been received by 30% to 40% of dose-escalation patients. Three dose-escalation patients achieved partial responses, one with hepatocellular carcinoma and two with cutaneous melanoma. The purpose of peripheral TCRbeta sequencing was to test whether ivuxolimab changed TCR sequence diversity and led to clonal T-cell expansion. The paper covers the monotherapy dose-escalation part of the phase I ivuxolimab trial, which included N of about 51 patients.

Genomic DNA was isolated from the sorted cells so that the TCRbeta CDR3 region could be sequenced. TCRbeta CDR3 regions were sequenced using the immunoSEQ Assay. TCRdb stores this immuneACCESS table with in-frame sequences only. Part of the clones is absent; in the studies checked, under half of the shortfall reflects unresolved V genes, and no reason is known for the rest. This sample gives fewer than 20,000 clones in total; around 79% of them show up just once. Roughly 34% of the sample comes from the top ten. The trial excluded patients who had a history of autoimmune disease or who were on systemic immunosuppression. Peripheral blood for TCR sequencing was drawn from every dose cohort at baseline, at cycle 4 day 1 and at cycle 7 day 1. The samples were drawn from a first-in-human, open-label, multicenter phase I dose-escalation trial of ivuxolimab. The trial enrolled adults with locally advanced or metastatic head and neck squamous cell, hepatocellular, melanoma or renal cell carcinoma. Before TCR sequencing, CD4+ T cells and CD8+ T cells were sorted from peripheral blood as separate populations.

Summary of the overall study and its limitations: Low levels of normalized T-cell clonal expansion were also shown by some nonresponding patients. In partial responders in the 0.1-3.0 mg/kg groups, normalized peripheral clonal expansion was found to be among the lowest, especially among CD8+ T cells. Clonal expansion of both CD4+ and CD8+ blood T cells was observed from baseline to week 6 at doses 0.1 to 3.0 mg/kg. Which antigens the clonally expanded peripheral T cells were specific for was not determined. After ivuxolimab, CD8+ T cells had more expanded clones than CD4+ T cells on average.

CDR1 and CDR2 are drawn from the germline V gene: ENHRY, SYGVKD. Its CDR3 holds 17 amino acids, cysteine through phenylalanine. Only the CDR3 region is kept as DNA, spanning 51 bases read in frame from base 1. V is reduced by 3 bases and J by 6 bases, leaving a spacing of 23 bases between them. For this clone: Its antigen remains undetermined. Per-base qualities were not stored, and no clone one base away is much larger.

This receptor was obtained from an adult with an advanced solid tumor such as melanoma, head and neck, liver or kidney cancer. Sequenced material: CD4+ or CD8+ T cells sorted from blood, taken in a trial of the OX40 agonist ivuxolimab. This chain joins TRBV10-3 to TRBJ1-2; possibly the D gene is TRBD1, per 6 matching bases. CDR3 loop: CAISEGGGQRGQDGYTF. Read as DNA, the sequence is TGTGCCATCAGTGAAGGTGGAGGACAGCGAGGGCAAGATGGCTACACCTTC.